This TCR beta chain emerged from a study of cytomegalovirus exposure and HLA in healthy donors (dated by TCRdb to 2015 to 2018). Regarding the complete study: In an earlier analysis of several hundred of the donors, 276 Gb of sequence data and approximately 120 million unique TCR beta sequences from 150 million to 200 million T cells were reported. The study aimed to test whether signatures of past pathogen exposure could be identified by cataloging public T cell receptors. Donor age, sex, ethnicity and CMV serostatus were collected together with the repertoire data. The study profiled the T cell repertoires of some 610 subjects by immunosequencing and related them to cytomegalovirus serostatus. In an earlier analysis of a few hundred of the donors, high-throughput TCR beta sequencing was used to judge whether each TCR beta V gene segment behaved as functional or pseudogenic. About 280 gigabases of sequencing data and tens of millions of unique TCR sequences made up an early release that covered approximately 620 HLA-typed donors. A few DR-DQ haplotypes were treated as single units for association and clustering because of strong linkage in the cohort. To study patterns of TCR occurrence, a later analysis re-analyzed previously published TCR beta repertoires from around 660 donors and added high-resolution HLA genotyping. Among the roughly 390 genotyped donors, approximately 76% belonged to the genetic ancestry cluster associated with self-reported Caucasian donors. The study combined high-throughput TCR immunosequencing, statistical association of individual TCRs with disease status, and machine learning to predict cytomegalovirus infection status. A later genetic analysis took genome-wide SNP genotypes for about 55% of the roughly 700 donors and used that subset as a discovery cohort. Besides the first cohort of 550 to 750 subjects, a separate validation cohort made up of 95 to 150 different subjects was used. Both class I and class II loci were covered by HLA typing, at four-digit resolution. Across approximately 420 genotyped donors of the cohort, an average of about 200,000 unique TCR beta nucleotide sequences per donor were sequenced, and roughly a sixth of those sequences were non-productive. The number of typed donors differed by locus: 629-630 for A, B, C, DRB1 and DQB1; 522 for DQA1; over 600 for DPA1; and around 450 for DPB1. Rather than using new phenotypic data, the later analysis identified candidate immune exposures from TCR beta sequences and from how often those sequences occurred across donors. Every repertoire in the discovery cohort had been generated on one and the same sequencing platform.

Library method: the immunoSEQ multiplex PCR assay. The multiplex PCR relied on a mix of 60 forward primers for TCR Vbeta segments and 13 reverse primers for TCR Jbeta segments. The CDR3 region of rearranged TCR beta genes was amplified from genomic DNA with a multiplex PCR assay. The Illumina HiSeq System was used to sequence the amplified TCR beta libraries as 87-base-pair reads. Per the authors' processing: A later analysis tallied around 87 million unique TCR beta chains across the 666 repertoires, and approximately 11 million of those chains were shared by two or more donors. A nearest-neighbor algorithm error-corrected the raw reads and collapsed the reads into unique sequences, merging closely related sequences to remove PCR and sequencing errors. To assign V, D and J gene segments, CDR3 sequences were aligned to IMGT reference sequences. Each retained sequence needed at least a six-nucleotide match to both a V gene segment and a J gene segment. A rearrangement counted as productive if the CDR3 had no stop codons and remained in frame with V and J, and every other rearrangement counted as non-productive. Following IMGT convention, CDR3 was defined as the stretch from the second conserved V-encoded cysteine up to the conserved J-encoded phenylalanine. In an earlier analysis of 550 to 650 of the donors, sequences lacking an unambiguous match to a single V gene segment were excluded. An earlier analysis of fewer than 650 of the donors classified V segments as functional when productive rearrangements were above 56.7% and as segregating when the standard deviation between donors was above 5%. A statistical classification framework was developed to diagnose cytomegalovirus status using the catalog of TCR beta chain sequences. A later analysis assigned V and J genes by comparing TCR nucleotide sequences with IMGT/GENE-DB human TR gene sequences. The TCRdist pipeline was used in a later analysis to assign CDR3 sequences and most-parsimonious VDJ recombination scenarios. A later analysis defined each TCR beta chain by its CDR3 amino acid sequence plus V-gene family, and excluded reads lacking a unique V-gene family. A later analysis removed 500 to 600 highly shared, low-generation-probability nucleotide sequences to deal with suspected cross-contamination and a sequencing artifact. A later analysis calculated a clonal expansion index for each public chain from normalized within-repertoire ranks of inferred template counts. Generation probabilities in a later analysis came from a VDJ recombination model fitted to out-of-frame rearrangements, and those results were checked against IGoR. Hypergeometric tests were used in a later analysis to score TCR-TCR, TCR-HLA and TCR-CMV co-occurrence, with a repertoire-size bias correction applied to the TCR pairs. A later analysis estimated false discovery rates by permuting HLA or CMV assignments 20 times. In a later analysis, co-occurring TCRs were grouped using DBSCAN, and TCRdist sequence similarity was added for clustering within HLA-allele-positive subsets. Repertoires with fewer than 30,000 or more than 120,000 public chains were left out of co-occurrence clustering, as were five repertoires with anomalous nucleotide sharing. TCRdb provides this immuneACCESS table in a form limited to in-frame rearrangements. Some clones are lacking; in checked studies, under half of them reflect an unresolved V gene, and why the rest are absent is not known. Clone size and the V and J calls come from that table; the DNA yielded D and trimming. This sample has fewer than 150,000 clones in its table, and over 50% of those were observed once. Of the sample, approximately 1.6% is held by the ten largest clones.

The cohort was made up of approximately 700 healthy bone marrow donors. At the time of sampling, all cohort members were nominally healthy, though unrecorded immune exposures were likely present. Of the 600 or so cohort members, approximately 300 had a positive CMV serostatus and 350 to 450 had a negative one, while no CMV serostatus was recorded for the donor. A peripheral blood sample was collected from each donor, and TCR beta sequencing was performed on peripheral blood mononuclear cells. Genomic DNA extraction from the blood cell samples was performed with the Qiagen DNeasy Blood Extraction Kit. On the study overall, not on this receptor specifically: The classifier was reported to diagnose cytomegalovirus status with high specificity and sensitivity in both the original cohort and the validation cohort. A cluster of highly shared sequence variants was judged likely to represent a technical artifact of the sequencing pipeline. In a later analysis, HLA-associated TCR beta chains were found to be more clonally expanded and to have lower generation probabilities than equally common non-associated chains. In an earlier analysis of under 600 of the donors, most TCR beta V segments were observed in productive rearrangements about 87% or about 30% of the time, broadly matching IMGT annotations. Correlated functional status among segregating V segments might reflect linkage disequilibrium, but an unknown experimental factor could not be ruled out. The study listed approximately 160 TCR beta chains as associated with cytomegalovirus. A later genetic analysis associated a missense DCLRE1C variant with V-gene and J-gene trimming of TCR beta chains, and an independent cohort replicated the association. According to a later genetic analysis, donors in an Asian-associated ancestry cluster had fewer N-insertions in productive TCRs than the approximately 630-donor mean. When HLA alleles, especially DR and DQ, strongly co-occurred, TCR associations were difficult to assign to individual alleles. A further reported finding was that TCR beta sequences accurately predicted the HLA-A and HLA-B alleles for most subjects in the first cohort. Because HLA typing was missing for some donors at each locus, association tests included only the typed subset. For the cohort, immune exposure information was limited to CMV serostatus. A later analysis found that most CMV-associated TCR beta chains appeared HLA-restricted, with HLA associations seemingly driven largely by CMV exposure. Roughly uniform sequencing depth across donors was assumed in presence/absence analyses, although this assumption may not hold. The authors suggested that the approach could potentially be generalized to other disease states and immunological phenotypes. Across donors, most TCR sequences were observed very rarely, whereas some public TCRs were present in many individuals. In this cohort, only TCR beta chains were sequenced, and detectable features were limited by the absence of alpha or paired-chain data. In vitro tests confirmed that a few of the cytomegalovirus-associated TCR beta chains recognize cytomegalovirus antigens. Because counts were too low, seventeen rarely observed V segments, including chromosome 9 orphons, were left out of the earlier analysis of approximately 500 of the donors. In a later analysis, 16,951 TCR beta sequences were associated with specific HLA alleles at a false discovery rate of 0.05. According to a later analysis, TCR association rates differed among HLA loci, with DRB1 alleles showing the most associated TCRs and HLA-C alleles showing the fewest. Several of the top co-occurrence clusters appeared to be linked to parvovirus B19, influenza, CMV and Epstein-Barr virus, according to a later analysis.

As concerns this clone: What antigen it recognizes has not been identified. No qualities accompany the bases; no much larger clone lies one base away.

The TCR originated in a human donor in good health. The sequenced sample consisted of PBMCs.

The CDR3 loop reads CASSSPGLAGGEQYF. The DNA sequence is TGTGCCAGCAGTTCACCGGGACTAGCGGGAGGCGAGCAGTACTTC. The chain employs TRBV6-5 and TRBJ2-5; the central 15 bases match TRBD2. The last part of the DNA fits TRBJ2-7 better; the J call may be wrong. For CDR1 and CDR2, the germline V gene lists MNHEY and SVGAGI. Including the terminal cysteine and phenylalanine, the CDR3 comprises 15 residues. Of the read, only the CDR3 DNA is kept; its 45 bases are in frame from base 1.